A selection of T cell receptor beta chains follows, all from one sample in a study of blood T cell repertoires in COVID-19. The data were produced by immunoSEQ multiplex PCR, yet TCRdb's version contains in-frame clones alone and is incomplete. Seen here are 88,000 or so clones, about 80% observed once, and the top ten hold 9.5% to 15%. Sequencing was performed on peripheral blood. Receptors originate from an elderly man with acute or convalescent COVID-19. The CDR3 runs from the conserved cysteine through the conserved F or W. D genes are given only for firm matches. Size is omitted from some rows. Given values are once, few, many or a class for expanded clones.

>-|TRBV5-4|TRBJ2-2|-
CASSLTRSGELFF
TGTGCCAGCAGCTTGACGCGGTCCGGGGAGCTGTTTTTT
>TRBD1|TRBV6-5|TRBJ1-2|-
CASSYSDRVDGYTF
TGTGCCAGCAGTTACTCCGACAGGGTGGATGGCTACACCTTC
>-|TRBV9|TRBJ2-2|-
CASSFSTGELFF
TGTGCCAGCAGCTTCAGTACCGGGGAGCTGTTTTTT
>-|TRBV3-1/TRBV3-2|TRBJ1-4|-
CASSQWRATNEKLFF
TGTGCCAGCAGCCAATGGAGGGCAACTAATGAAAAACTGTTTTTT
>-|TRBV9|TRBJ1-2|-
CASSLVEGRGYTF
TGTGCCAGCAGCCTAGTGGAGGGCCGTGGCTACACCTTC
>-|TRBV7-9|TRBJ2-1|-
CASSLSEGPYNEQFF
TGTGCCAGCAGCTTATCGGAGGGACCCTACAATGAGCAGTTCTTC
>TRBD2|TRBV6-2/TRBV6-3|TRBJ2-3|-
CASSYAIRGTSGVTDTQYF
TGTGCCAGCAGTTACGCTATCCGTGGGACTAGCGGGGTAACAGATACGCAGTATTTT
>-|TRBV2|TRBJ1-2|-
CASSDIWQGLWGYTF
TGTGCCAGCAGTGATATTTGGCAGGGGTTATGGGGCTACACCTTC
>TRBD1|TRBV2|TRBJ1-5|-
CASSVDRGPSIQHF
TGTGCCAGCAGTGTAGACAGGGGGCCCTCCATACAGCATTTT
>TRBD2|TRBV4-1|TRBJ2-5|-
CASSQVGSGGAETQYF
TGCGCCAGCAGCCAAGTCGGTAGCGGGGGGGCGGAGACCCAGTACTTC
>TRBD1|TRBV19|TRBJ1-1|once
CASKSDRGSEAFF
TGTGCCAGTAAGTCGGACAGGGGTTCTGAAGCTTTCTTT
>-|TRBV5-6|TRBJ1-1|-
CASSLPTNREAFF
TGTGCCAGCAGCTTGCCCACCAACAGGGAAGCTTTCTTT
>-|TRBV6-5|TRBJ1-2|few
CASSYLGLYTF
TGTGCCAGCAGTTACTTGGGCCTCTACACCTTC
>-|TRBV18|TRBJ1-3|once
CASSYGTGGPSGNTIYF
TGTGCCAGCTCATACGGTACCGGGGGTCCCTCTGGAAACACCATATATTTT
>TRBD1|TRBV2|TRBJ1-5|-
CASRQDRDNQPQHF
TGTGCCAGCAGGCAGGACAGGGACAATCAGCCCCAGCATTTT
>-|TRBV6-2/TRBV6-3|TRBJ1-1|-
CASSPLLDRSEAFF
TGTGCCAGCAGTCCCTTACTTGACAGGTCAGAAGCTTTCTTT
>TRBD1|TRBV19|TRBJ1-1|once
CASSIGTGWDTEAFF
TGTGCCAGTAGTATTGGGACAGGGTGGGACACTGAAGCTTTCTTT
>TRBD1|TRBV3-1/TRBV3-2|TRBJ1-2|-
CASSQRTGGNYGYTF
TGTGCCAGCAGCCAACGGACAGGGGGGAACTATGGCTACACCTTC
>TRBD2|TRBV11-3|TRBJ2-5|-
CASSRGLAGIPGGETQYF
TGTGCCAGCAGCCGGGGACTAGCGGGGATCCCGGGGGGAGAGACCCAGTACTTC
>-|TRBV2|TRBJ1-1|-
CASRTGLNTEAFF
TGTGCCAGCAGAACAGGGCTGAACACTGAAGCTTTCTTT